This TCR beta chain stems from a study of beta chain features in type 1 diabetes. Study-wide background: Healthy donors, compared against patients, showed similar age, gender and cell yields.

The authors reverse transcribed all of the isolated RNA, so sequencing captured expressed TCRB transcripts. Measured with immunoSEQ multiplex PCR; TCRdb has only the in-frame clones, and not every one. The table has roughly 700,000 clones, about an eighth seen once. The germline V gene has CDR1 GTSNPN and CDR2 SVGIG (reference sequence). The CDR3 is made up of 10 amino acids. Deletions cut 4 bases from V and 7 bases from J, with 7 bases between. CD4+ cells of the naive, central memory, regulatory and stem cell-like memory types were sorted via CD45RO/CCR7/CD25/CD127/CD95/CD27. Purity of each sorted population was above 95%. Broader study findings: All four CD4+ subsets of Type 1 diabetes patients contained TCRB CDR3s that were moderately but significantly shorter. Any HLA type influence on TCRB rearrangement was left unresolved here.

As regards this clone: Its antigen is not known.

The chain links TRBV30 to TRBJ1-2; D call uncertain. Sequencing was performed on naive CD4+ T cells from blood. The sequence was obtained from a man aged 18 to 30 with type 1 diabetes. The chain's CDR3 is CAWKGVGYTF. CDR3 bases: TGTGCCTGGAAAGGAGTTGGCTACACCTTC.